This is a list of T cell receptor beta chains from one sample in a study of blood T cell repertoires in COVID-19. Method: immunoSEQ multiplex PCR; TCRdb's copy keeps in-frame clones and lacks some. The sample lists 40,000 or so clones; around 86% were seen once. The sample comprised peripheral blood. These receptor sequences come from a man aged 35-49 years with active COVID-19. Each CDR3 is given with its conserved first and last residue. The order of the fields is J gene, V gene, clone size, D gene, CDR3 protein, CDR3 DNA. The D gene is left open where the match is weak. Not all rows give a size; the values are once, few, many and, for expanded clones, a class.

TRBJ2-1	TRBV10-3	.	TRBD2	CATLRTSGRNNEQFF	TGTGCCACCCTAAGGACTAGCGGGCGCAACAATGAGCAGTTCTTC
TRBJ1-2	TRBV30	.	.	CAWSLDYGYTF	TGTGCCTGGAGTCTAGACTATGGCTACACCTTC
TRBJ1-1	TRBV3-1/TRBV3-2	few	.	CASSQGAARNTEAFF	TGTGCCAGCAGCCAAGGTGCGGCGAGGAACACTGAAGCTTTCTTT
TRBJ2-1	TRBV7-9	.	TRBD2	CASSGSGSYSYNEQFF	TGTGCCAGCAGCGGTAGCGGGAGTTACTCCTACAATGAGCAGTTCTTC
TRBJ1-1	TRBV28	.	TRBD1	CASSFFDRATEAFF	TGTGCCAGCAGTTTCTTTGACAGGGCCACTGAAGCTTTCTTT
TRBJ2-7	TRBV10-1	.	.	CASSEAGSYEQYF	TGCGCCAGCAGTGAGGCAGGGTCCTACGAGCAGTACTTC
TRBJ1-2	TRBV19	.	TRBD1	CASSKDRGRQSTF	TGTGCCAGTAGTAAGGACAGGGGCCGTCAGTCCACCTTC
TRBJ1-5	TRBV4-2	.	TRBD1	CASSQFGTGSNQPQHF	TGTGCCAGCAGCCAGTTCGGGACAGGGTCGAATCAGCCCCAGCATTTT
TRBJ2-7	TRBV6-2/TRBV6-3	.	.	CASSYSASSYEQYF	TGTGCCAGCAGTTATAGCGCGAGCTCCTACGAGCAGTACTTC
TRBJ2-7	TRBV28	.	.	CASITWPRAGLYEQYF	TGTGCCAGCATCACTTGGCCCCGGGCGGGTTTGTACGAGCAGTACTTC
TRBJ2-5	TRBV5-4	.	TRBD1	CASSPTGTGVETQYF	TGTGCCAGCAGCCCGACGGGGACAGGCGTGGAGACCCAGTACTTC
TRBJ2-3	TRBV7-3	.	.	CASSSFPGQSTDTQYF	TGTGCCAGCAGCTCCTTCCCTGGACAGAGCACAGATACGCAGTATTTT
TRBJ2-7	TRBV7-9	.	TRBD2	CASSSTSGSSYEQYF	TGTGCCAGCAGTTCGACTAGCGGAAGCTCCTACGAGCAGTACTTC
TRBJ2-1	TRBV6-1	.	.	CASSEANTNSYNEQFF	TGTGCCAGCAGTGAAGCGAACACGAACTCCTACAATGAGCAGTTCTTC
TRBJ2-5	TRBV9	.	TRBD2	CASSVGVREGLGETQYF	TGTGCCAGCAGCGTAGGGGTGCGGGAGGGCCTTGGAGAGACCCAGTACTTC
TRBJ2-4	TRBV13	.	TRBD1	CASSFPRDRIAKNIQYF	TGTGCCAGCAGTTTTCCTCGGGACAGAATAGCCAAAAACATTCAGTACTTC
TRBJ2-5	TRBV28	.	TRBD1	CASSSPTRTGQETQYF	TGTGCCAGCAGTTCGCCGACGCGGACAGGCCAAGAGACCCAGTACTTC
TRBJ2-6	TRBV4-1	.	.	CASSQEAGYVLTF	TGCGCCAGCAGCCAAGAGGCAGGGTACGTCCTGACTTTC
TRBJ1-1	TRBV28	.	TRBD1	CAIQGDVTTEAFF	TGTGCCATCCAGGGGGATGTGACCACTGAAGCTTTCTTT
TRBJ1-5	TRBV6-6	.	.	CATQGNQPQHF	TGTGCCACCCAGGGGAACCAGCCCCAGCATTTT
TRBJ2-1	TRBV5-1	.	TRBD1	CASSLATGGAYNEQFF	TGCGCCAGCAGCTTGGCGACAGGGGGGGCCTACAATGAGCAGTTCTTC
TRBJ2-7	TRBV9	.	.	CASSGGTTYSGYPYGEQYF	TGTGCCAGCAGCGGCGGGACGACCTACAGCGGTTACCCTTATGGGGAGCAGTACTTC
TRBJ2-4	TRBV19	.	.	CASSNQGAKNIQYF	TGTGCCAGTAGTAACCAGGGTGCCAAAAACATTCAGTACTTC
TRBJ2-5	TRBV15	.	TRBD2	CATSRAGGGWETQYF	TGTGCCACCAGCAGGGCGGGGGGCGGTTGGGAGACCCAGTACTTC
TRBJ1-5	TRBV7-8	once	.	CASSPLGLYSNQPQHF	TGTGCCAGCAGCCCTTTGGGACTTTATAGCAATCAGCCCCAGCATTTT
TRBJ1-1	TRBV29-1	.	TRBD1	CSVRSSGTGFF	TGCAGCGTCCGATCGTCCGGGACAGGGTTCTTT
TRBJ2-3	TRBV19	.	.	CASSGWATSSTDTQYF	TGTGCCAGTAGTGGGTGGGCCACTTCGAGCACAGATACGCAGTATTTT
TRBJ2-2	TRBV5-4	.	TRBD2	CASSEPGLAGDTGELFF	TGTGCCAGCAGCGAACCTGGGCTAGCGGGAGACACCGGGGAGCTGTTTTTT
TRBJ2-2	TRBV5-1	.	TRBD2	CASSLVMGLAGTGELFF	TGCGCCAGCAGCTTGGTAATGGGTCTAGCGGGAACCGGGGAGCTGTTTTTT
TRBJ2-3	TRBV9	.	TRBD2	CASSVGGSPTDTQYF	TGTGCCAGCAGCGTAGGCGGGAGTCCAACGGATACGCAGTATTTT
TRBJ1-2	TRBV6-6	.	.	CASSYDRSGTNYGYTF	TGTGCCAGCAGTTACGACCGGTCCGGGACAAACTATGGCTACACCTTC
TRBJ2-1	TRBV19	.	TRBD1	CASSPRDRVNEQFF	TGTGCCAGTAGTCCACGGGACAGGGTTAATGAGCAGTTCTTC
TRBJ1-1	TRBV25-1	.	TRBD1	CASSGSGTGGKAFF	TGTGCCAGCAGTGGATCCGGGACAGGGGGCAAAGCTTTCTTT
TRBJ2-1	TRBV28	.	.	CASTSPNVYNEQFF	TGTGCCAGCACTAGTCCTAATGTTTACAATGAGCAGTTCTTC
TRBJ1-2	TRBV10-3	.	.	CATSDSALGGYTF	TGTGCCACCTCGGACAGTGCCTTGGGGGGCTACACCTTC
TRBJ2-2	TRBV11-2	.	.	CASSRSGSNTGELFF	TGTGCCAGCAGCCGCAGCGGGTCGAACACCGGGGAGCTGTTTTTT
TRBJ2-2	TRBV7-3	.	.	CASSPLSTGELFF	TGTGCCAGCAGCCCCTTGAGCACCGGGGAGCTGTTTTTT
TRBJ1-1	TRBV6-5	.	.	CASSLDGGDTEAFF	TGTGCCAGCAGTTTGGACGGCGGGGACACTGAAGCTTTCTTT
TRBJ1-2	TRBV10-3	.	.	CAISGVRNNYGYTF	TGTGCCATCAGTGGGGTGCGGAATAACTATGGCTACACCTTC
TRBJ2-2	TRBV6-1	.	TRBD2	CASSEAAGGPGELFF	TGTGCCAGCAGTGAAGCGGCGGGAGGGCCCGGGGAGCTGTTTTTT
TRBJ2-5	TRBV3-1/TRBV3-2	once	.	CASRLGAVMYF	TGTGCCAGCCGGTTGGGAGCGGTAATGTACTTC
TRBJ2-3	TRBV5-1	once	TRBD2	CASSSTSGRGGDTQYF	TGCGCCAGCAGCTCGACTAGCGGGAGAGGAGGAGATACGCAGTATTTT
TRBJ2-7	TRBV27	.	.	CATPPRLSYEQYF	TGTGCCACCCCCCCGCGGCTGTCCTACGAGCAGTACTTC
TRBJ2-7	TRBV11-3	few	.	CASSPGYGEQYF	TGTGCCAGCAGCCCAGGGTACGGGGAGCAGTACTTC
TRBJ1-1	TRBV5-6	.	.	CASTLAGGRGGFTEAFF	TGTGCCAGCACCCTCGCCGGAGGGAGGGGTGGGTTCACTGAAGCTTTCTTT
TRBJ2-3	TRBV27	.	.	CASSSPRSADTQYF	TGTGCCAGCAGTTCGCCACGGAGTGCAGATACGCAGTATTTT
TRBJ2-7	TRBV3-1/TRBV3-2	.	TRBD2	CASSQGTSRRGSEQYF	TGTGCCAGCAGCCAAGGGACTAGCAGGAGGGGGTCCGAGCAGTACTTC
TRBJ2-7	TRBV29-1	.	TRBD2	CSVQLAGGNLEEQYF	TGCAGCGTTCAGCTAGCGGGGGGGAACTTGGAGGAGCAGTACTTC
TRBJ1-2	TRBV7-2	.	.	CASSLDNNYGYTF	TGTGCCAGCAGCTTGGACAATAACTATGGCTACACCTTC
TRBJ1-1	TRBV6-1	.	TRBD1	CASSDGTGNTEAFF	TGTGCCAGCAGCGACGGGACAGGGAACACTGAAGCTTTCTTT